Described below is a single TCR beta chain sequence and its context. These data come from a study of blood T cell repertoires in COVID-19. Profiling relied on immunoSEQ multiplex PCR, and the TCRdb table lists in-frame clones only, not all of them. The sample has under 150,000 clones; under 90% are singletons. Germline CDR1 and CDR2: MNHEY and SVGAGI. V lost 5 bases and J lost 0, with 11 bases in between. The length of the CDR3 is 14 residues. The receptor's source is a man between 45 and 60 years old in a cohort exposed to, infected with or recovered from COVID-19 (not recorded which). The sequencing input was PBMCs or T cells enriched from blood (not recorded which). This chain connects TRBV6-5 to TRBJ2-7, with unresolved D. The CDR3 bases are TGTGCCAGCAGTCCCGCGGTCCGCTCCTACGAGCAGTACTTC. Amino acids: CASSPAVRSYEQYF.